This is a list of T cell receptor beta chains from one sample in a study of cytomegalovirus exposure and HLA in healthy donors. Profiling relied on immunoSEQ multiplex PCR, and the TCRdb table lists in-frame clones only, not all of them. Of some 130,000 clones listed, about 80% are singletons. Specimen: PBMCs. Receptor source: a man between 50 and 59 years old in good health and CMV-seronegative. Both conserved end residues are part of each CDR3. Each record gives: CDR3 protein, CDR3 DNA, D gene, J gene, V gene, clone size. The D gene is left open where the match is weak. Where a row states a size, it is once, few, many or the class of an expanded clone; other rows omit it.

CDR3aa: CSVFRGLETQYF
CDR3nt: TGCAGCGTCTTTAGGGGGCTGGAGACCCAGTACTTC
d_gene: TRBD1
j_gene: TRBJ2-5
v_gene: TRBV29-1
abundance: NA

CDR3aa: CASNRPSYNEQFF
CDR3nt: TGTGCCAGCAACAGACCCTCCTACAATGAGCAGTTCTTC
d_gene: NA
j_gene: TRBJ2-1
v_gene: TRBV7-9
abundance: NA

CDR3aa: CASSPGGSGWNEQFF
CDR3nt: TGTGCCAGCAGCCCGGGAGGGTCGGGTTGGAATGAGCAGTTCTTC
d_gene: TRBD2
j_gene: TRBJ2-1
v_gene: TRBV6-5
abundance: few

CDR3aa: CASSWGPGGTGELFF
CDR3nt: TGCGCCAGCAGCTGGGGGCCAGGGGGCACCGGGGAGCTGTTTTTT
d_gene: TRBD1
j_gene: TRBJ2-2
v_gene: TRBV5-1
abundance: NA

CDR3aa: CASSLGDRGEQYF
CDR3nt: TGCGCCAGCAGCTTGGGGGACAGGGGCGAGCAGTACTTC
d_gene: TRBD1
j_gene: TRBJ2-7
v_gene: TRBV5-1
abundance: once

CDR3aa: CSSLSDEQFF
CDR3nt: TGCAGTTCCTTAAGCGATGAGCAGTTCTTC
d_gene: NA
j_gene: TRBJ2-1
v_gene: TRBV29-1
abundance: NA

CDR3aa: CASSLDGTGPNTQYF
CDR3nt: TGCGCCAGCAGCTTGGACGGGACAGGGCCAAATACGCAGTATTTT
d_gene: TRBD1
j_gene: TRBJ2-3
v_gene: TRBV5-1
abundance: NA

CDR3aa: CASRDGTGLSTNEKLFF
CDR3nt: TGCGCCAGCAGGGACGGGACAGGACTTTCAACTAATGAAAAACTGTTTTTT
d_gene: TRBD1
j_gene: TRBJ1-4
v_gene: TRBV5-1
abundance: NA

CDR3aa: CASSPTRVSGELFF
CDR3nt: TGTGCCAGCTCACCCACCCGGGTTTCCGGGGAGCTGTTTTTT
d_gene: NA
j_gene: TRBJ2-2
v_gene: TRBV18
abundance: NA

CDR3aa: CASMPHGGAQPQHF
CDR3nt: TGTGCCAGCATGCCCCACGGCGGGGCTCAGCCCCAGCATTTT
d_gene: NA
j_gene: TRBJ1-5
v_gene: TRBV25-1
abundance: NA

CDR3aa: CASSQGAGELFF
CDR3nt: TGTGCCAGCAGCCAGGGGGCCGGGGAGCTGTTTTTT
d_gene: TRBD1
j_gene: TRBJ2-2
v_gene: TRBV2
abundance: NA

CDR3aa: CASSLETVGEQYF
CDR3nt: TGTGCCAGCAGCTTGGAGACAGTAGGCGAGCAGTACTTC
d_gene: NA
j_gene: TRBJ2-7
v_gene: TRBV7-8
abundance: NA

CDR3aa: CASSLTGTGVGEQYF
CDR3nt: TGTGCCAGCAGCCTCACCGGGACAGGGGTCGGAGAGCAGTACTTC
d_gene: TRBD1
j_gene: TRBJ2-7
v_gene: TRBV11-3
abundance: NA

CDR3aa: CASSSAGTGANNEQFF
CDR3nt: TGTGCCAGCAGTTCAGCCGGGACAGGAGCTAACAATGAGCAGTTCTTC
d_gene: TRBD1
j_gene: TRBJ2-1
v_gene: TRBV6-6
abundance: NA

CDR3aa: CASSLMLGTNQETQYF
CDR3nt: TGCGCCAGCAGCTTAATGCTCGGGACAAATCAAGAGACCCAGTACTTC
d_gene: NA
j_gene: TRBJ2-5
v_gene: TRBV5-1
abundance: NA

CDR3aa: CASIDRGRGDTQYF
CDR3nt: TGTGCCAGTATCGATAGGGGGAGAGGGGATACGCAGTATTTT
d_gene: NA
j_gene: TRBJ2-3
v_gene: TRBV19
abundance: once

CDR3aa: CASSTHPGTGVNEQFF
CDR3nt: TGTGCCAGCAGCACACACCCCGGGACAGGGGTCAATGAGCAGTTCTTC
d_gene: TRBD1
j_gene: TRBJ2-1
v_gene: TRBV7-8
abundance: NA

CDR3aa: CARSDYRVRRANVLTF
CDR3nt: TGTGCCCGTTCCGATTACAGGGTTCGTAGGGCCAACGTCCTGACTTTC
d_gene: NA
j_gene: TRBJ2-6
v_gene: TRBV30
abundance: NA

CDR3aa: CASSFGGQETQYF
CDR3nt: TGTGCCAGCAGCTTCGGCGGACAAGAGACCCAGTACTTC
d_gene: NA
j_gene: TRBJ2-5
v_gene: TRBV11-1
abundance: NA

CDR3aa: CASSSGLAGLYTGELFF
CDR3nt: TGTGCCAGCAGCTCCGGACTAGCGGGCCTGTACACCGGGGAGCTGTTTTTT
d_gene: TRBD2
j_gene: TRBJ2-2
v_gene: TRBV14
abundance: NA

CDR3aa: CASSQASTGSKANEKLFF
CDR3nt: TGCGCCAGCAGCCAAGCCTCCACAGGGTCGAAGGCTAATGAAAAACTGTTTTTT
d_gene: NA
j_gene: TRBJ1-4
v_gene: TRBV4-1
abundance: NA

CDR3aa: CASRRGTSGYEQYF
CDR3nt: TGTGCCAGCAGGCGTGGGACATCAGGCTACGAGCAGTACTTC
d_gene: NA
j_gene: TRBJ2-7
v_gene: TRBV6-5
abundance: few

CDR3aa: CASSEIGQAVSGNTIYF
CDR3nt: TGTGCCAGCAGTGAAATTGGCCAGGCCGTCTCTGGAAACACCATATATTTT
d_gene: NA
j_gene: TRBJ1-3
v_gene: TRBV2
abundance: NA

CDR3aa: CASSRLAGPDNEQFF
CDR3nt: TGTGCCAGCAGCCGTCTAGCGGGGCCCGACAATGAGCAGTTCTTC
d_gene: TRBD2
j_gene: TRBJ2-1
v_gene: TRBV9
abundance: NA

CDR3aa: CSVVVDRGSKGTDTQYF
CDR3nt: TGCAGCGTTGTCGTCGACAGGGGGTCGAAGGGTACAGATACGCAGTATTTT
d_gene: TRBD1
j_gene: TRBJ2-3
v_gene: TRBV29-1
abundance: NA

CDR3aa: CASSGDKTTNEKLFF
CDR3nt: TGTGCCAGCAGTGGAGACAAAACAACTAATGAAAAACTGTTTTTT
d_gene: NA
j_gene: TRBJ1-4
v_gene: TRBV2
abundance: NA